The 8 T cell receptor beta chains below come from one sample, sequenced in a study of blood T cell repertoires in COVID-19. TCRdb's copy holds only in-frame clones and misses some; the assay was immunoSEQ multiplex PCR. The table records some 220,000 clones, around 82% of them present only once. Sequencing used peripheral blood. The receptor source for this set is a woman under 40 who had recovered from COVID-19.

The chain couples TRBV24-1 to TRBJ2-5; perhaps TRBD1 as D (5 bases). The CDR3 is made up of 15 amino acids. Germline loops: CDR1 KGHDR, CDR2 SFDVKD. V was pared by 0 bases and J by 5 bases, with 12 bases between. CDR3 sequence reads: CATSDLKQGRETQYF. The CDR3 DNA reads TGTGCCACCAGTGATTTGAAGCAGGGCAGGGAGACCCAGTACTTC.

CDR3 sequence reads: CASTLRALAGPYEQYF. CDR3 DNA: TGTGCCAGCACCCTAAGGGCGCTAGCGGGACCCTACGAGCAGTACTTC. The chain joins TRBV3-1 (or the pseudogene TRBV3-2) to TRBJ2-7; 9 nucleotides match TRBD2. V lost 7 bases and J lost 2; bases outside the gene matches: 12. The length of the CDR3 is 16 residues. Germline CDR1 is LGHDT and CDR2 is YNNKEL (reference sequence).

J is TRBJ2-7 and V is TRBV7-8; 13 nucleotides agree with TRBD2. CDR3 length equals 16 residues. CDR1 is SGHVS, CDR2 FQNEAQ, per germline. The ends lost 5 bases at V and 4 bases at J; junction bases unmatched: 8. CDR3 region: CASSRGLAGEWYEQYF. The CDR3 DNA is TGTGCCAGCAGCAGAGGACTAGCGGGAGAATGGTACGAGCAGTACTTC.

As to this clone: The identical CDR3 is also encoded by other nucleotide sequences in the sample. The CDR3 nucleotides are TGTGCCAGCAGTTTATCGGGAGATGGCTACACCTTC. Its protein is CASSLSGDGYTF. V gene TRBV27 combines with J gene TRBJ1-2; no firm D call. CDR3 length: 12 residues. V was cut by 0 bases and J by 6 bases, with 5 bases left in between. Germline CDR1 is MNHEY and CDR2 is SMNVEV (reference sequence).

The CDR3 coding sequence is TGTGCCAGCAGTTACTCGTTCATCCAGGGGGAGGGCTACACCTTC. Its translation: CASSYSFIQGEGYTF. The chain combines TRBV6-6 with TRBJ1-2, with 7 positions matching TRBD1. Per the germline V gene, CDR1 is MNHNY and CDR2 is SVGAGI (reference sequence). The CDR3 has 15 residues. After removal of 0 bases from V and 8 bases from J, the junction contained 9 bases not matched to a gene.

The chain combines TRBV20-1 with TRBJ2-7; no clear D. Trimming took off 5 bases at V and 6 bases at J, with 11 bases between the two ends. The CDR3 consists of 11 residues. CDR1 is DFQATT and CDR2 is SNEGSKA in the germline V gene (reference sequence). The CDR3 loop is CSAQDPPEQYF. In DNA form, the CDR3 reads TGCAGTGCTCAGGATCCCCCCGAGCAGTACTTC.

This clone was observed once. The rearrangement joins TRBV12-3 or TRBV12-4 to TRBJ2-1, with D maybe TRBD2 (5 bases). The CDR3 totals 12 residues. Trimming cost V 10 bases and J 5 bases, with 12 bases left between them. CDR3 sequence: CAIRTGNNEQFF. The CDR3 coding sequence is TGTGCCATCCGGACTGGCAACAATGAGCAGTTCTTC.

This rearrangement joins TRBV27 to TRBJ2-2; the match to TRBD2 covers 9 bases. This CDR3 contains 17 residues. The J segment lost 4 bases and the V segment lost 3 bases, leaving 9 bases of the junction unmatched. The germline V gene has CDR1 MNHEY and CDR2 SMNVEV (reference sequence). The CDR3 loop is CASSFRGLAHGTGELFF. DNA for the CDR3: TGTGCCAGCAGTTTTAGGGGACTAGCCCATGGCACCGGGGAGCTGTTTTTT.